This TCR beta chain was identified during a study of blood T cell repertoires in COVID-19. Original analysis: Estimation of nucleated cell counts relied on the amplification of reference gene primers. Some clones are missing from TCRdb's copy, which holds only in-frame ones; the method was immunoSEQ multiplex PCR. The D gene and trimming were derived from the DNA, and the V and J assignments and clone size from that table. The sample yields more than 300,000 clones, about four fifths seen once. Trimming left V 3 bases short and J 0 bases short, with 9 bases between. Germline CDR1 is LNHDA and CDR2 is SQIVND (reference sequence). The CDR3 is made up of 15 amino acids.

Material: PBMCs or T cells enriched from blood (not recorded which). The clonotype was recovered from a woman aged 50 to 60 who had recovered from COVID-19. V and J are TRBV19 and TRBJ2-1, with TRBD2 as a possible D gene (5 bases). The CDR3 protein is CASSMGANSYNEQFF. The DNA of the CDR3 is TGTGCCAGTAGTATGGGAGCAAACTCCTACAATGAGCAGTTCTTC.